One sample yielded the 32 T cell receptor beta chains listed below, sequenced in a study of cytomegalovirus exposure and HLA in healthy donors. Both 60 Vbeta primers and 13 Jbeta primers went into the PCR. Profiling relied on immunoSEQ multiplex PCR, and the TCRdb table lists in-frame clones only, not all of them. Here the sample spans about 130,000 clones, roughly 79% being singletons. Sequenced sample: PBMCs. The receptors derive from a woman aged 40-49 years in good health and CMV-seronegative.

In its sample, this clone was seen a few times. The genes are TRBV5-8 and TRBJ2-2; the match to TRBD1 covers 10 bases. CDR1 is SGHTS and CDR2 is YDEGEE in the germline V gene. The CDR3 totals 16 residues. V lost 1 base, J lost 7 bases, and 7 bases stayed unmatched. This CDR3 is CASSLSRQGAFGELFF. CDR3 nucleotide sequence: TGTGCCAGCAGCTTGTCGAGACAGGGGGCTTTCGGGGAGCTGTTTTTT.

This rearrangement joins TRBV20-1 to TRBJ2-5; possibly TRBD2 for D (5 bases). Trimming cost V 7 bases and J 5 bases, with 11 bases left between them. There are 11 residues in the CDR3. Germline values: CDR1 DFQATT, CDR2 SNEGSKA (reference sequence). The CDR3 region is CSVGDGETQYF. For the CDR3, the DNA is TGCAGTGTGGGAGATGGCGAGACCCAGTACTTC.

V gene TRBV27 combines with J gene TRBJ1-1; D possibly corresponds to TRBD1 (6 bases). The length of the CDR3 is 14 residues. Trimming pared 6 bases from V and 1 base from J, leaving 12 bases between. The germline gives CDR1 MNHEY, CDR2 SMNVEV (reference sequence). CDR3 nucleotides: TGTGCCAGCAGCCCCCCAGGGGAGAACACTGAAGCTTTCTTT. This gives the protein CASSPPGENTEAFF.

This sequence joins TRBV29-1 and TRBJ1-2; D ambiguous. Germline V gene sequence: CDR1 SQVTM, CDR2 ANQGSEA. Trimming took off 2 bases at V and 3 bases at J, with 13 bases between the two ends. The CDR3 is 14 amino acids. CDR3 amino acids: CSVEPEGPYYGYTF. The CDR3, as DNA: TGCAGCGTTGAACCAGAGGGCCCCTACTATGGCTACACCTTC.

This clone was counted at least ten times. The rearrangement joins TRBV5-1 to TRBJ1-1; TRBD1 is a possible D gene (6 bases). There are 14 residues in the CDR3. Trimming shortened V by 4 bases and J by 7 bases, and 17 bases separated the two germline ends. Germline-derived CDR1 and CDR2 are SGHRS and YFSETQ. CDR3 sequence: CASSPTGRQDEAFF. For the CDR3, the DNA is TGCGCCAGCAGCCCAACAGGGCGACAAGATGAAGCTTTCTTT.

The chain couples TRBV7-9 to TRBJ2-7; D gene unclear. Germline CDR1 and CDR2: SEHNR and FQNEAQ (reference sequence). CDR3 length: 11 amino acids. V was shortened by 1 base and J by 8 bases, with 6 bases between the two germline ends. The CDR3 coding sequence is TGTGCCAGCAGCTTAGTAGATAAGCAGTACTTC. The encoded protein is CASSLVDKQYF.

J is TRBJ1-6 and V is TRBV5-6, with a weak D call TRBD1 (6 bases). V gave up 4 bases and J gave up 4 bases, with 12 bases separating them. This CDR3 is built from 15 residues. CDR1 is SGHDT, CDR2 YYEEEE, per germline. CDR3 sequence reads: CASSAGTLYNSPLHF. CDR3 bases: TGTGCCAGCAGCGCCGGGACACTGTATAATTCACCCCTCCACTTT.

This sequence joins TRBV4-2 and TRBJ1-1; D remains unclear. Germline assignment: CDR1 LGHNA and CDR2 YNFKEQ. This CDR3 contains 15 residues. Trimming removed 0 bases at V and 0 bases at J, with 8 bases between. The CDR3 DNA follows: TGTGCCAGCAGCCAAGATCCAGGCATGAACACTGAAGCTTTCTTT. This sequence encodes CASSQDPGMNTEAFF.

This clone was observed a single time. The rearrangement links TRBV6-5 to TRBJ1-1; no firm D call. The germline V gene encodes CDR1 MNHEY and CDR2 SVGAGI. V lost 2 bases and J 1 base, leaving 2 bases between the germline ends. The CDR3 consists of 12 residues. The CDR3 spells CASSYRNTEAFF. The CDR3 DNA reads TGTGCCAGCAGTTACCGGAACACTGAAGCTTTCTTT.

The genes are TRBV6-4 and TRBJ2-2; possibly TRBD1 for D (6 bases). V lost 5 bases and J 5 bases, leaving 12 bases between the germline ends. Germline CDR1 is MRHNA and CDR2 is SNTAGT. This CDR3 contains 14 residues. The CDR3, as DNA: TGTGCCAGCAGTCGACTCCAGGGGACCGGGGAGCTGTTTTTT. Translating it yields CASSRLQGTGELFF.

The rearrangement links TRBV5-1 to TRBJ1-1; a possible D gene is TRBD1 (6 bases). The CDR3 consists of 15 residues. Per the germline V gene, CDR1 is SGHRS and CDR2 is YFSETQ. Trimming shortened V by 3 bases and J by 5 bases, and 17 bases separated the two germline ends. This CDR3 is CASSSGGGAMTEAFF. DNA for the CDR3: TGCGCCAGCAGCTCGGGAGGGGGAGCGATGACTGAAGCTTTCTTT.

This clone was observed a handful of times. J is TRBJ1-4 and V is TRBV27; no clear D. CDR3 length: 13 amino acids. V lost 2 bases, J lost 6 bases, and 7 bases lay in between. The germline gives CDR1 MNHEY, CDR2 SMNVEV (reference sequence). The CDR3 loop is CASSLVADEKLFF. In DNA form, the CDR3 reads TGTGCCAGCAGTTTAGTGGCGGATGAAAAACTGTTTTTT.

The chain has TRBV6-5 and TRBJ2-5; possibly TRBD1 for D (5 bases). This CDR3 spans 11 amino acids. Looked up from germline, CDR1 is MNHEY and CDR2 is SVGAGI. Trimming took 7 bases from V and 8 from J, leaving 11 bases between them. DNA of the CDR3: TGTGCCAGCAAACGTCAGGGAACCCAGTACTTC. This encodes CASKRQGTQYF.

This chain joins TRBV6-1 and TRBJ2-7, with 11 bases that match TRBD2. The CDR3 runs 15 residues. Trimming took 6 bases from V and 3 from J; bases not matched to a gene: 7. Germline lookup yields CDR1 MNHNS and CDR2 SASEGT. The CDR3 loop is CASRYTSGGFYEQYF. Written as DNA, the CDR3 is TGTGCCAGCAGATATACTAGCGGGGGTTTCTACGAGCAGTACTTC.

This chain links TRBV7-7 with TRBJ2-7; D may be TRBD1 (5 bases). CDR3 length: 13 amino acids. Trimming shortened V by 3 bases and J by 6 bases, and 12 bases separated the two germline ends. Looked up from germline, CDR1 is SSHAT and CDR2 is FNYEAQ (reference sequence). DNA for the CDR3: TGTGCCAGCAGCTTGGAAGGGGTTGGCGAGCAGTACTTC. Its protein product is CASSLEGVGEQYF.

This clone has just a few counts. The chain recombines TRBV9 with TRBJ2-1, with 11 bases fitting TRBD1. The CDR3 is 17 amino acids. Trimming removed 0 bases from V and 7 bases from J; junction bases left unmatched: 9. CDR1 and CDR2 from the germline V gene are SGDLS and YYNGEE. The DNA for the CDR3 is TGTGCCAGCAGCGTAGTGGTGATCGGGACAGGGGGGAATGAGCAGTTCTTC. Its translation is CASSVVVIGTGGNEQFF. Combining the CDR3 with reference TRBV9 and TRBJ2-1 gives the whole variable domain DSGVTQTPKHLITATGQRVTLRCSPRSGDLSVYWYQQSLDQGLQFLIQYYNGEERAKGNILERFSAQQFPDLHSELNLSSLELGDSALYFCASSVVVIGTGGNEQFFGPGTRLTVL.

The chain employs TRBV7-2 and TRBJ2-7, with 12 nucleotides matching TRBD2. There are 17 residues in the CDR3. The V and J ends lost 2 bases and 0 bases, in that order; junction bases with no gene match: 5. Germline values: CDR1 SGHTA, CDR2 FQGNSA. Here the CDR3 DNA reads TGTGCCAGCAGCTTAACGACTAGCGGGGGTAGCTCCTACGAGCAGTACTTC. Protein product: CASSLTTSGGSSYEQYF.

J is TRBJ2-5 and V is TRBV2; 9 bases are a match to TRBD1. The J call is in doubt because the DNA end fits TRBJ2-7 better. Germline assignment: CDR1 SNHLY and CDR2 FYNNEI. The CDR3 is 14 residues long. The CDR3 protein is CASGGQGGPYEQYF. CDR3 bases: TGTGCCAGCGGGGGACAGGGCGGTCCCTACGAGCAGTACTTC.

DNA for the CDR3: TGTGCCAGCAGCGACAGGTACTCCTACGAGCAGTACTTC. Protein sequence: CASSDRYSYEQYF. The chain links TRBV2 to TRBJ2-7, with D perhaps matching TRBD1 (6 bases). The germline V and J ends were trimmed by 6 bases and 0 bases, with 9 bases remaining between them. Germline assignment: CDR1 SNHLY and CDR2 FYNNEI. CDR3 length: 13 residues.

The chain couples TRBV27 to TRBJ1-1; TRBD1 aligns across 8 bases. Germline-derived CDR1 and CDR2 are MNHEY and SMNVEV (reference sequence). CDR3 size: 13 residues. J was trimmed by 4 bases and V by 5 bases; bases with no gene match: 3. The CDR3 reads CASSTGGSTEAFF. Here the CDR3 DNA reads TGTGCCAGCAGTACAGGGGGTAGCACTGAAGCTTTCTTT.

This chain uses TRBV19 with TRBJ1-1, with no clear D. Trimming left V 3 bases short and J 4 bases short, with 15 bases between. Germline assignment: CDR1 LNHDA and CDR2 SQIVND (reference sequence). CDR3 length: 15 residues. The CDR3, as DNA: TGTGCCAGTAGTATGGGGATCGTAGCGGGCACTGAAGCTTTCTTT. This sequence encodes CASSMGIVAGTEAFF. The full variable domain, completed using reference TRBV19 and TRBJ1-1, is DGGITQSPKYLFRKEGQNVTLSCEQNLNHDAMYWYRQDPGQGLRLIYYSQIVNDFQKGDIAEGYSVSREKKESFPLTVTSAQKNPTAFYLCASSMGIVAGTEAFFGQGTRLTVV.

This sequence joins TRBV5-6 and TRBJ2-7; 9 bases map to TRBD2. Germline values: CDR1 SGHDT, CDR2 YYEEEE. J gave up 2 bases and V 1 base, and 4 bases lay outside the gene matches. The CDR3 length is 15 residues. In DNA form, the CDR3 reads TGTGCCAGCAGCTTGTCGTCTAGCGGGGCCTACGAGCAGTACTTC. Translating gives CASSLSSSGAYEQYF.

A word on this clone: At one of its ends the junction is not consistent with the germline gene, which may arise from a read error. The rearrangement links TRBV4-3 to TRBJ1-1; 9 nucleotides align to TRBD1. Germline CDR1 reads LGHNA; CDR2 reads YSLEER. The CDR3 totals 16 residues. CDR3 sequence (DNA): TGCGCCAGCAGCCAAGCTACAGGGACAGGGAACACTGAGGCTTTCTTT. Protein product: CASSQATGTGNTEAFF.

This chain joins TRBV5-6 and TRBJ1-3, with 7 bases fitting TRBD1. CDR3 size: 14 residues. The J segment lost 2 bases and the V segment lost 4 bases, leaving 3 bases of the junction unmatched. The germline V gene has CDR1 SGHDT and CDR2 YYEEEE. The DNA of the CDR3 is TGTGCCAGCAGCGTGACAGGGCCTGGAAACACCATATATTTT. Translation: CASSVTGPGNTIYF.

V is TRBV5-6 and J is TRBJ2-5; 7 bases match TRBD1. The V and J ends lost 0 bases and 4 bases, in that order; junction bases with no gene match: 6. Germline-derived CDR1 and CDR2 are SGHDT and YYEEEE. The CDR3 spans 15 residues. The CDR3 nucleotides read TGTGCCAGCAGCTTGGGAACGACAGGGCGAGAGACCCAGTACTTC. Amino acid sequence: CASSLGTTGRETQYF. The full variable domain, completed using reference TRBV5-6 and TRBJ2-5, is DAGVTQSPTHLIKTRGQQVTLRCSPKSGHDTVSWYQQALGQGPQFIFQYYEEEERQRGNFPDRFSGHQFPNYSSELNVNALLLGDSALYLCASSLGTTGRETQYFGPGTRLLVL.

J is TRBJ1-1 and V is TRBV7-3; 7 bases agree with TRBD1. Germline V CDR1 and CDR2: SGHTA, FQGTGA. This CDR3 region has 14 residues. V was pared by 5 bases and J by 4 bases, with 7 bases of the junction left unmatched. The CDR3 sequence is CASSPRGVGTEAFF. The CDR3 coding sequence is TGTGCCAGCAGCCCCAGGGGGGTCGGCACTGAAGCTTTCTTT.

The rearrangement links TRBV30 to TRBJ2-1; D possibly corresponds to TRBD2 (6 bases). Trimming took off 5 bases at V and 7 bases at J, with 27 bases between the two ends. The germline V gene encodes CDR1 GTSNPN and CDR2 SVGIG (reference sequence). This CDR3 is 17 amino acids long. CDR3 loop: CAWGFELALFRGNEQFF. The DNA of the CDR3 is TGTGCCTGGGGGTTTGAACTAGCCCTCTTTAGGGGAAATGAGCAGTTCTTC. The whole variable domain, filled in from reference TRBV30 and TRBJ2-1, reads SQTIHQWPATLVQPVGSPLSLECTVEGTSNPNLYWYRQAAGRGLQLLFYSVGIGQISSEVPQNLSASRPQDRQFILSSKKLLLSDSGFYLCAWGFELALFRGNEQFFGPGTRLTVL.

The chain is built from TRBV10-3 and TRBJ1-5; TRBD1 is a possible D gene (5 bases). This CDR3 region has 14 residues. V lost 10 bases and J 4 bases, leaving 17 bases between the germline ends. Germline V CDR1 and CDR2: ENHRY, SYGVKD. The CDR3 coding sequence is TGTGCCACCCAGCAGGGATTGGGGAATCAGCCCCAGCATTTT. This sequence encodes CATQQGLGNQPQHF.

The chain recombines TRBV19 with TRBJ2-5; 7 bases map to TRBD1. V lost 5 bases to trimming and J lost 1 base; unmatched junction nucleotides: 1. Germline V lookup: CDR1 LNHDA, CDR2 SQIVND (reference sequence). The CDR3 runs to 13 residues. CDR3: CASSWDSQETQYF. CDR3 in DNA: TGTGCCAGTAGTTGGGACAGCCAAGAGACCCAGTACTTC.

The chain carries TRBV5-4 and TRBJ2-2; D is uncertain. Germline values: CDR1 SGHNT, CDR2 YYREEE (reference sequence). The CDR3 length is 15 residues. V was shortened by 1 base and J by 2 bases, with 9 bases between the two germline ends. CDR3 nucleotide sequence: TGTGCCAGCAGCTTGCCGAGAGATAACACCGGGGAGCTGTTTTTT. It codes for CASSLPRDNTGELFF.

The V and J genes are TRBV7-2 and TRBJ1-1, with D possibly TRBD1 on 5 matching bases. There are 14 residues in the CDR3. The V and J ends lost 4 bases and 4 bases respectively, with 13 bases between them. Germline-derived CDR1 and CDR2 are SGHTA and FQGNSA. The CDR3 nucleotides are TGTGCCAGCAGCTCGAAGGGAGGGGTCACTGAAGCTTTCTTT. Amino acid sequence: CASSSKGGVTEAFF.

The V call is TRBV4-2, the J call TRBJ1-1; D not certain. The CDR3 loop spans 15 amino acids. Looked up from germline, CDR1 is LGHNA and CDR2 is YNFKEQ. V lost 4 bases and J lost 2, with 14 bases in between. CDR3: CASSPPGISNTEAFF. CDR3 sequence (DNA): TGTGCCAGCAGCCCTCCCGGGATATCTAACACTGAAGCTTTCTTT.